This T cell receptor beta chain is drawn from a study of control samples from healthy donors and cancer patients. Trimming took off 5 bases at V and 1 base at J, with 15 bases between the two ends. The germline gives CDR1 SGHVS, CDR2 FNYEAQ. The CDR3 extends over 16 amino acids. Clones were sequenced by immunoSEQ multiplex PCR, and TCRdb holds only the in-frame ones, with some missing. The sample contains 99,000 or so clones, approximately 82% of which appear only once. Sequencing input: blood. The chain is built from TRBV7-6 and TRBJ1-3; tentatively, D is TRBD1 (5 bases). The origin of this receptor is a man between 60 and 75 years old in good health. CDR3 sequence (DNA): TGTGCCAGCAGCCAAATAAAGGGACGGTCTGGAAACACCATATATTTT. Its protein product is CASSQIKGRSGNTIYF.